These T cell receptor beta chains were read from a single sample in a study of blood T cell repertoires in COVID-19. Only in-frame clones appear in the TCRdb table, and some are missing; sequencing was by immunoSEQ multiplex PCR. The sample lists tens of thousands of clones, 76% occurring once. Sequencing was carried out using peripheral blood. Every receptor here comes from a woman between 50 and 59 years old with active or convalescent COVID-19. Each CDR3 is given with its conserved first and last residue.

>TRBJ1-2|15|TRBV7-8
CASSLTQGDNYGYTF
>TRBJ1-6|18|TRBV7-2
CASSSQIRGLTYNSPLHF
>TRBJ2-5|16|TRBV4-2
CASSPTSGNFGETQYF
>TRBJ2-7|12|TRBV5-5
CASSLPSYEQYF
>TRBJ2-7|15|TRBV5-1
CASSLGTSVSYEQYF
>TRBJ1-2|13|TRBV6-5
CASNRQGALGYTF
>TRBJ2-5|15|TRBV5-1
CASSLTSRIQETQYF
>TRBJ2-3|15|TRBV5-4
CASSVDRGRTDTQYF
>TRBJ1-3|11|TRBV14
CASSHVNTIYF
>TRBJ1-2|14|TRBV7-2
CASSLEPRYYGYTF
>TRBJ2-2|11|TRBV24-1
CATYYTGELFF
>TRBJ1-1|14|TRBV2
CASRTGAVNTEAFF
>TRBJ1-4|15|TRBV7-9
CASSEGQGDNEKLFF
>TRBJ2-1|15|TRBV3-1/TRBV3-2
CASSQGDSWINEQFF
>TRBJ2-3|16|TRBV9
CASRRGGGLAPDTQYF
>TRBJ1-1|14|TRBV7-2
CASSGGYSSTEAFF
>TRBJ2-1|16|TRBV18
CASSQDIAGGNHEQFF
>TRBJ1-4|15|TRBV7-8
CASSPGQGRTEKLFF
>TRBJ1-2|14|TRBV6-1
CASSEGRTAGGYTF
>TRBJ2-3|16|TRBV6-2/TRBV6-3
CASSYSLFSVTDTQYF
>TRBJ1-3|15|TRBV6-1
CASSEISHSGNTIYF
>TRBJ1-2|12|TRBV25-1
CASFTGVGGYTF
>TRBJ1-1|14|TRBV10-3
CASLGTGGFTEAFF
>TRBJ2-7|13|TRBV10-3
CAITGQISDEQYF
>TRBJ1-1|15|TRBV2
CASNLRAGTSTEAFF
>TRBJ2-5|16|TRBV6-4
CASSDSVGRAVETQYF
>TRBJ2-3|15|TRBV5-1
CASEGTGRSTDTQYF
>TRBJ1-1|13|TRBV29-1
CSAMGQGGTEAFF
>TRBJ1-1|15|TRBV6-5
CASRLTHRGGTEAFF
>TRBJ2-2|18|TRBV9
CASSNLYVRDIYTGELFF
>TRBJ1-2|14|TRBV4-2
CASSQDRGGYGYTF
>TRBJ1-2|14|TRBV7-8
CASSLQEGNYGYTF
>TRBJ2-1|15|TRBV11-2
CASSLTSGIVNEQFF